This is a list of T cell receptor beta chains from one sample in a study of blood T cell repertoires in COVID-19. TCRdb keeps only in-frame clones here, not all; method: immunoSEQ multiplex PCR. The sample shows 100,000 to 150,000 clones, around 89% of them seen only once. Sequencing was performed on peripheral blood. These receptors were taken from a man over 45 with acute or convalescent COVID-19. CDR3s include the opening cysteine and the closing phenylalanine or tryptophan. A D gene is named only where the DNA matches it firmly. Clone size is given for some rows only: seen once, a few or many times, or a class if the clone is expanded.

j_call	clone_size	v_call	d_call	cdr3_nt	cdr3_aa
TRBJ2-1	NA	TRBV27	NA	TGTGCCAGCAGTTTATCGGGCCACAATGAGCAGTTCTTC	CASSLSGHNEQFF
TRBJ1-4	few	TRBV2	NA	TGTGCCAGCATCGTGGGGGGGAATAATGAAAAACTGTTTTTT	CASIVGGNNEKLFF
TRBJ2-2	once	TRBV5-4	TRBD2	TGTGCCAGCAGCTTGGGACTAGCGGGAGTTAGGGAGCTGTTTTTT	CASSLGLAGVRELFF
TRBJ2-3	NA	TRBV6-4	TRBD2	TGTGCCAGACCACTAGCGCCCTACACAGATACGCAGTATTTT	CARPLAPYTDTQYF
TRBJ1-4	NA	TRBV6-1	NA	TGTGCCAGCAGTGACCTTACAACTAATGAAAAACTGTTTTTT	CASSDLTTNEKLFF
TRBJ1-3	NA	TRBV4-2	NA	TGTGCCAGCAGCCGGTGGGTGGGAGGGGCCTCTGGAAACACCATATATTTT	CASSRWVGGASGNTIYF
TRBJ2-4	NA	TRBV11-2	NA	TGTGCCAGCAGCTTAGATCGGAGTCTAGCCAAAAACATTCAGTACTTC	CASSLDRSLAKNIQYF
TRBJ1-2	NA	TRBV5-4	TRBD1	TGTGCCAGCAGTTCATCCAGGGGGCGTGGCTATGGCTACACCTTC	CASSSSRGRGYGYTF
TRBJ2-1	NA	TRBV6-6	NA	TGTGCCAGCAGGCCCGGGATGGGCCTTTACAATGAGCAGTTCTTC	CASRPGMGLYNEQFF
TRBJ2-7	NA	TRBV28	TRBD2	TGTGCCAGCAGGACTGCCGGGGGGTCCTACGAGCAGTACTTC	CASRTAGGSYEQYF
TRBJ2-7	NA	TRBV15	TRBD1	TGTGCCACCAGCAGAGAGGGACAGGGGGGGTACGAGCAGTACTTC	CATSREGQGGYEQYF
TRBJ2-5	once	TRBV6-6	NA	TGTGCCAGCAGAAGGGGGTTATCGGGAGAGACCCAGTACTTC	CASRRGLSGETQYF
TRBJ2-1	NA	TRBV30	NA	TGTGCCTGGAGCCCCCCCGGAGGTGAGCAGTTCTTC	CAWSPPGGEQFF
TRBJ1-6	NA	TRBV11-2	NA	TGTGCCAGCAGCTTACGAGGGGAGGGATCACCCCTCCACTTT	CASSLRGEGSPLHF
TRBJ2-1	NA	TRBV2	NA	TGTGCCAGCAGTATTGACAGAGCCTACAATGAGCAGTTCTTC	CASSIDRAYNEQFF
TRBJ2-5	NA	TRBV2	TRBD2	TGTGCCAGCAGGCTGACTAGCGGCCAAGAGACCCAGTACTTC	CASRLTSGQETQYF
TRBJ1-6	NA	TRBV5-1	NA	TGCGCCAGCAGCCAATTCCCGACAGGAAATAATTCACCCCTCCACTTT	CASSQFPTGNNSPLHF
TRBJ2-1	NA	TRBV15	TRBD1	TGTGCCACCAGCAGAGATGGACGAGCGAGCAGGGGGCAAGGGGATGAGCAGTTCTTC	CATSRDGRASRGQGDEQFF
TRBJ1-4	NA	TRBV6-2/TRBV6-3	NA	TGTGCCAGCAGTTACGGTTTGCAGGGGCCTGAAAAACTGTTTTTT	CASSYGLQGPEKLFF
TRBJ1-4	NA	TRBV27	TRBD1	TGTGCCAGCAGAGGGGGACAGGGAGGGGAAAAACTGTTTTTT	CASRGGQGGEKLFF
TRBJ2-1	NA	TRBV9	NA	TGTGCCAGCAGCGTAGCCAGATACAATGAGCAGTTCTTC	CASSVARYNEQFF
TRBJ2-7	NA	TRBV5-1	NA	TGCGCCAGCAGACGCCAGGACAGCTACGAGCAGTACTTC	CASRRQDSYEQYF
TRBJ2-1	NA	TRBV25-1	NA	TGTGCCAGCAGTGAAATCCAGGGATCCTACAATGAGCAGTTCTTC	CASSEIQGSYNEQFF
TRBJ1-6	NA	TRBV6-5	TRBD1	TGTGCCAGCAGTTCCCCAGGGGGATCACCCCTCCACTTT	CASSSPGGSPLHF
TRBJ1-5	NA	TRBV3-1/TRBV3-2	NA	TGTGCCAGCAGCCCTGGGACACCTAGCAATCAGCCCCAGCATTTT	CASSPGTPSNQPQHF
TRBJ2-7	NA	TRBV4-1	TRBD2	TGCGCCAGCAGCCACCCAGAGAGCGGGAGCTACGAGCAGTACTTC	CASSHPESGSYEQYF
TRBJ2-3	NA	TRBV7-2	NA	TGTGCCAGCAGCTTAAGTCTCCGGTTCACAGATACGCAGTATTTT	CASSLSLRFTDTQYF
TRBJ1-1	NA	TRBV12-3/TRBV12-4	NA	TGTGCCAGCAGTCCCATGAGCACTGAAGCTTTCTTT	CASSPMSTEAFF
TRBJ2-5	NA	TRBV6-1	TRBD2	TGTGCCAGCAGCGAATTACCGGGACTAGCGGGAAAAGAGACCCAGTACTTC	CASSELPGLAGKETQYF
TRBJ1-2	NA	TRBV19	NA	TGTGCCAGTAGCCCTAAGGAGGGGTTTCGGTATGGCTACACCTTC	CASSPKEGFRYGYTF
TRBJ2-7	NA	TRBV6-2/TRBV6-3	TRBD2	TGTGCCAGCAGTCAACGTCGGACTAGCGGACCTATCCGTTGGGAGCAGTACTTC	CASSQRRTSGPIRWEQYF
TRBJ2-5	NA	TRBV7-2	NA	TGTGCCAGCAGCTTAATGAGAGAGACCCAGTACTTC	CASSLMRETQYF
TRBJ2-3	NA	TRBV6-5	TRBD1	TGTGCCAGCAGTTTCGGACAGGGGGCCTCAGATACGCAGTATTTT	CASSFGQGASDTQYF
TRBJ2-7	NA	TRBV13	NA	TGTGCCAGCAGCCCTAGTGGGGCCCCCTACGAGCAGTACTTC	CASSPSGAPYEQYF
TRBJ1-5	NA	TRBV4-1	NA	TGCGCCAGCAGCCAAGATCGACAGGTTAAGGGCAATCAGCCCCAGCATTTT	CASSQDRQVKGNQPQHF
TRBJ1-2	NA	TRBV28	TRBD1	TGTGCCAGCAACCCAGGGGGCAGTGACTATGGCTACACCTTC	CASNPGGSDYGYTF
TRBJ2-5	NA	TRBV27	TRBD2	TGTGCCAGCAGCGCCCGGCCCCCACTAGCGGGAGGAGAAGAGACCCAGTACTTC	CASSARPPLAGGEETQYF
TRBJ2-1	NA	TRBV20-1	NA	TGCAGTGCTAGTGGCCTAGCGCGCATGAGCTCCTACAATGAGCAGTTCTTC	CSASGLARMSSYNEQFF
TRBJ2-3	NA	TRBV28	NA	TGTGCCAGCAGTTTACGACAGGGCACAGATACGCAGTATTTT	CASSLRQGTDTQYF
TRBJ2-7	NA	TRBV18	NA	TGTGCCAGCTCACCACAGAGTTCAGGGATCCACGAGCAGTACTTC	CASSPQSSGIHEQYF
TRBJ1-2	once	TRBV6-2/TRBV6-3	NA	TGTGCCAGCAGTTACGGCTCCCAGGGGCTGGATGATGGCTACACCTTC	CASSYGSQGLDDGYTF
TRBJ1-3	NA	TRBV3-1/TRBV3-2	NA	TGTGCCAGCAGCCAAGTCGCACTTTCTTCTGGAAACACCATATATTTT	CASSQVALSSGNTIYF
TRBJ1-2	NA	TRBV6-5	NA	NA	CASTYVGTGTGGWTF